Reported below is one T cell receptor (beta chain). This sample is drawn from a study of cytomegalovirus exposure and HLA in healthy donors. The CDR3 length is 16 residues. V lost 4 bases and J lost 2, with 15 bases in between. Germline-derived CDR1 and CDR2 are SGHRS and YFSETQ. Primers: 60 Vbeta forward and 13 Jbeta reverse. The method was immunoSEQ multiplex PCR; TCRdb's version includes in-frame clones alone and lacks a portion of them. The repertoire consists of around 170,000 clones, with around 83% occurring once and the leading ten covering approximately 0.74%. The sample consisted of PBMCs. The V and J genes are TRBV5-1 and TRBJ2-2; tentative D call: TRBD1 (8 bases). This TCR came from a woman aged 18-30 years in good health and CMV-seronegative. The CDR3 DNA follows: TGCGCCAGCAGCGTAAACAGGGGGGGTAACACCGGGGAGCTGTTTTTT. Its translation: CASSVNRGGNTGELFF.